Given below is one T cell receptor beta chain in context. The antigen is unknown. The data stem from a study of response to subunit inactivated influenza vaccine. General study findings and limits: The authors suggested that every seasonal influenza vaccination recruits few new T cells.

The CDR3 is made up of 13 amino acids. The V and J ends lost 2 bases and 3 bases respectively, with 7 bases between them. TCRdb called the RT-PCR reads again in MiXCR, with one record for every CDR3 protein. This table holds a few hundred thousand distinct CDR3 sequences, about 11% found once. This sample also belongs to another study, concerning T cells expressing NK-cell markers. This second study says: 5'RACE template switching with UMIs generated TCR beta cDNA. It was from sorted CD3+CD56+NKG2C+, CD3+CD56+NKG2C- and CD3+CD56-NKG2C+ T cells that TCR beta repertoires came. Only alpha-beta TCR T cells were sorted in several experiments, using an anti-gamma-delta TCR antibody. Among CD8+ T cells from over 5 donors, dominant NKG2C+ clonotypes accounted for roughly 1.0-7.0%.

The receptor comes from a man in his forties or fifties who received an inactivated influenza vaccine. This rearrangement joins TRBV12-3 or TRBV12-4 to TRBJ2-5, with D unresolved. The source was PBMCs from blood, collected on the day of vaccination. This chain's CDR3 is CASSLSRKETQYF. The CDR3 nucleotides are TGTGCCAGCAGTTTATCCCGCAAAGAGACCCAGTACTTC.